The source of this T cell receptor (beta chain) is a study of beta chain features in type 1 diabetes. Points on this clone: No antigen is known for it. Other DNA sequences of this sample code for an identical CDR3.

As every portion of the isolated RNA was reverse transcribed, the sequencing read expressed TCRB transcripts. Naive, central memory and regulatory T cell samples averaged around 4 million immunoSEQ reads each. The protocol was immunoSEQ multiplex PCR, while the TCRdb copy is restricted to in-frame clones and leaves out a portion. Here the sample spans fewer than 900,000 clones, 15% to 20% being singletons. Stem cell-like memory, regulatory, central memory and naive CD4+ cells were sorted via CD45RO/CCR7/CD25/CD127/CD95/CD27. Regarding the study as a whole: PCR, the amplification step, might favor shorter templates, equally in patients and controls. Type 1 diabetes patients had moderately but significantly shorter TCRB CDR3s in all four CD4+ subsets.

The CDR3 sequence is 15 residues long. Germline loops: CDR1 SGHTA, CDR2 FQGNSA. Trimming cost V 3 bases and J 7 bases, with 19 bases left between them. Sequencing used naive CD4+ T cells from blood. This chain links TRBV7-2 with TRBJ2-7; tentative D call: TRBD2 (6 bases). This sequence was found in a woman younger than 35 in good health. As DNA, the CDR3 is TGTGCCAGCAGCTTCGCGAGCGGTCTGGGGGGTGAGCAGTACTTC. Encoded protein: CASSFASGLGGEQYF.